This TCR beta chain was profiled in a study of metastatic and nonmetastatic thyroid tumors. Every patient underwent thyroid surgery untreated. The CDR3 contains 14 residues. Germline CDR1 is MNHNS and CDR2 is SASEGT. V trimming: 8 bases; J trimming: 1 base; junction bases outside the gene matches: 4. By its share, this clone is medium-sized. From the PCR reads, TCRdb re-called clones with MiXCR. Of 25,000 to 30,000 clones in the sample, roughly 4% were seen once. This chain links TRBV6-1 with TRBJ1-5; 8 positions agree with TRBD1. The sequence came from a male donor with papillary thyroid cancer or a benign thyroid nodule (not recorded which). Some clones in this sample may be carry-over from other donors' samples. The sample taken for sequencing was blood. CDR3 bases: TGTGCCAGCCAGGACAGGGCGAGCAATCAGCCCCAGCATTTT. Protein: CASQDRASNQPQHF.